Listed here are 5 T cell receptor beta chains from one sample, sequenced in a study of CD8+CD57+ T cells in acquired aplastic anemia. Researchers used genomic DNA as the template to profile TCR beta VDJ and CDR3. TCRdb re-derived calls from the reads in MiXCR, one entry per CDR3 protein. Of 120,000 or so distinct CDR3 sequences in the sample, 45% to 60% are singletons; the top ten hold roughly 32%. Patients included in sequencing had previously demonstrated CD8+CD57+ cell expansion by flow cytometry. The sequencing input was sorted CD4+, CD8+, or CD8+CD57+ T cells (not recorded which) from PBMCs. These receptors were obtained from a human donor with aplastic anemia.

The chain employs TRBV20-1 and TRBJ2-7; D is possibly TRBD2 (5 bases). Germline values: CDR1 DFQATT, CDR2 SNEGSKA (reference sequence). V was shortened by 3 bases and J by 6 bases, with 27 bases between the two germline ends. The CDR3 spans 17 residues. CDR3 DNA sequence: TGCAGTGCTAGTCCCGGGAAAAACTTTCGAACCTCTCTCGAGCAGTACTTC. It translates to CSASPGKNFRTSLEQYF.

The chain links TRBV5-1 to TRBJ2-7, with D perhaps TRBD2 (5 bases). CDR3 size: 15 residues. Germline V gene data show CDR1 as SGHRS and CDR2 as YFSETQ. Trimming cost V 2 bases and J 7 bases, with 19 bases left between them. For the CDR3, the DNA is TGCGCCAGCAGCTTCTCACGAGGGCCGGCGGAAGAGCAGTACTTC. Protein product: CASSFSRGPAEEQYF.

The rearrangement links TRBV7-2 to TRBJ2-7, with D possibly being TRBD1 (5 bases). The CDR3 sequence is 12 residues long. Germline V gene sequence: CDR1 SGHTA, CDR2 FQGNSA. Trimming took off 1 base at V and 10 bases at J, with 11 bases between the two ends. In nucleotides, the CDR3 is TGTGCCAGCAGCTTAGACAGGCAATACCAGTACTTC. This codes for CASSLDRQYQYF.

V usage is TRBV7-9 and J usage is TRBJ2-1; D unclear. The CDR3 length is 13 residues. Per germline, CDR1 SEHNR and CDR2 FQNEAQ (reference sequence). Trimming took off 2 bases at V and 8 bases at J, with 10 bases between the two ends. DNA for the CDR3: TGTGCCAGCAGCTTAAAGGTGTTCGATGAGCAGTTCTTC. Translating gives CASSLKVFDEQFF. The full variable domain, in which reference TRBV7-9 and TRBJ2-1 provide the parts outside the CDR3, is DTGVSQNPRHKITKRGQNVTFRCDPISEHNRLYWYRQTLGQGPEFLTYFQNEAQLEKSRLLSDRFSAERPKGSFSTLEIQRTEQGDSAMYLCASSLKVFDEQFFGPGTRLTVL.

This clonotype was counted ten times or more. CDR3 nucleotide sequence: TGTGCCAGCAGCTTATACGCGGGAGGTCTCTACAATGAGCAGTTCTTC. Residues: CASSLYAGGLYNEQFF. The chain couples TRBV11-2 to TRBJ2-1, with 8 bases that match TRBD2. The CDR3 has 16 residues. With V trimmed by 2 bases and J by 3 bases, 6 bases remained unmatched. CDR1 SGHAT and CDR2 FQNNGV come from the germline V gene.